This record covers a single T cell receptor (beta chain). Its antigen is not known. The sample originates from a study of shared clonotypes between healthy human individuals. Broader study findings: The study found lower generation probabilities in non-shared clonotypes than in those shared by all four donors.

Generated by immunoSEQ multiplex PCR, the TCRdb table keeps only in-frame clones and is missing some. The repertoire holds more than 550,000 clones, with 80% to 95% as singletons. There are 13 residues in the CDR3. Looked up from germline, CDR1 is MNHNY and CDR2 is SVGAGI (reference sequence). V lost 2 bases, J lost 3 bases, and 8 bases lay in between. Healthy HIV-negative adults without recent acute infections or vaccinations served as donors. The sequencing sample was made of memory CD8+ T cells from PBMCs. Subset noted: CD45RO+ cells pooled with CCR7-negative TemRA cells. The source of this sequence is a man younger than 35 in good health. Some clones in this sample may be carry-over from other donors' samples. The chain joins TRBV6-6 to TRBJ2-7; TRBD2 might be the D (6 bases). The CDR3 is CASSYTGSYEQYF. The CDR3, as DNA: TGTGCCAGCAGTTACACCGGGAGCTACGAGCAGTACTTC.